The 11 T cell receptor beta chains reported below all come from one sample, sequenced in a study of cytomegalovirus exposure and HLA in healthy donors. PCR used 60 Vbeta primers and 13 Jbeta primers. TCRdb keeps only in-frame clones here, not all; method: immunoSEQ multiplex PCR. Of about 76,000 clones listed, under 80% are singletons. The sample consisted of PBMCs. These receptor sequences come from a male donor in good health and CMV-seropositive.

The chain couples TRBV9 to TRBJ2-7; 8 bases fit TRBD1. The germline V gene encodes CDR1 SGDLS and CDR2 YYNGEE. With 0 bases clipped from V and 2 bases from J, the junction kept 7 bases outside the gene matches. The CDR3 runs to 16 residues. CDR3 region: CASSVVGTGFPYEQYF. CDR3 coding DNA: TGTGCCAGCAGCGTAGTTGGGACAGGATTCCCCTACGAGCAGTACTTC.

The rearrangement links TRBV7-9 to TRBJ1-2; D is possibly TRBD1 (6 bases). Germline CDR1 is SEHNR and CDR2 is FQNEAQ (reference sequence). The CDR3 is 14 amino acids. Trimming removed 8 bases from V and 4 bases from J, with 17 bases in between. The CDR3 here is CASLIWGGPYGYTF. DNA for the CDR3: TGTGCCAGCTTAATATGGGGGGGGCCCTATGGCTACACCTTC.

The chain is built from TRBV5-1 and TRBJ2-6; D is ambiguous. V was cut by 4 bases and J by 0 bases, with 8 bases left in between. The germline gives CDR1 SGHRS, CDR2 YFSETQ. The CDR3 has 15 residues. This CDR3 is CASSPVASGANVLTF. The CDR3, as DNA: TGCGCCAGCAGCCCCGTGGCCTCTGGGGCCAACGTCCTGACTTTC. The variable domain in full, completed from reference TRBV5-1 and TRBJ2-6, reads KAGVTQTPRYLIKTRGQQVTLSCSPISGHRSVSWYQQTPGQGLQFLFEYFSETQRNKGNFPGRFSGRQFSNSRSEMNVSTLELGDSALYLCASSPVASGANVLTFGAGSRLTVL.

A few counts support this clone. The V gene is TRBV6-5, the J gene TRBJ1-5, with D possibly TRBD1 on 5 matching bases. Germline values: CDR1 MNHEY, CDR2 SVGAGI. The CDR3 runs 14 residues. The ends were cut back, 2 bases at V and 6 bases at J, with 11 bases in the middle. CDR3: CASSYDSGGQPQHF. CDR3 nucleotides: TGTGCCAGCAGTTACGACAGCGGGGGTCAGCCCCAGCATTTT.

The chain carries TRBV5-4 and TRBJ1-1; D is perhaps TRBD1 (6 bases). This CDR3 spans 15 amino acids. The V and J ends lost 4 bases and 0 bases respectively, with 13 bases between them. Looked up from germline, CDR1 is SGHNT and CDR2 is YYREEE (reference sequence). CDR3 DNA: TGTGCCAGCAGCCCGATACAGGGTATGAACACTGAAGCTTTCTTT. This sequence encodes CASSPIQGMNTEAFF.

The CDR3: CASSLQGALSDTQYF. CDR3 DNA: TGCGCCAGCAGCCTACAGGGGGCGCTTTCAGATACGCAGTATTTT. This chain joins TRBV5-1 and TRBJ2-3; TRBD1 matches at 9 bases. CDR1 and CDR2 from the germline V gene are SGHRS and YFSETQ. With 4 bases clipped from V and 4 bases from J, the junction kept 7 bases outside the gene matches. CDR3 length: 15 amino acids.

Written as DNA, the CDR3 is TGTGCCAGCAGTGACGGAGCGGGACTGACCGGGGAGCTGTTTTTT. Residues: CASSDGAGLTGELFF. The genes are TRBV6-4 and TRBJ2-2; 7 positions agree with TRBD2. V was pared by 2 bases and J by 5 bases, with 5 bases of the junction left unmatched. The CDR3 is made up of 15 amino acids. Germline V gives CDR1 MRHNA, CDR2 SNTAGT.

The rearrangement links TRBV5-4 to TRBJ1-6, with D possibly TRBD1 on 5 matching bases. Between the trimmed V and J ends, which lost 3 bases and 7 bases, there was a span of 14 bases. CDR1 and CDR2 (germline): SGHNT, YYREEE (reference sequence). The CDR3 extends over 15 amino acids. The CDR3 region has the DNA TGTGCCAGCAGCTCCGGGTCGTCAGGGAATTCACCCCTCCACTTT. Translating gives CASSSGSSGNSPLHF.

The chain uses TRBV9 and TRBJ1-6; TRBD1 matches 7 bases. The CDR3 consists of 15 residues. Trimming cost V 4 bases and J 10 bases; bases outside gene matches: 11. CDR1 and CDR2 (germline): SGDLS, YYNGEE. CDR3 loop: CASSPFEGGGSPLHF. CDR3 bases: TGTGCCAGCAGCCCCTTTGAAGGGGGCGGGTCACCCCTCCACTTT.

This clone was seen just once. The genes are TRBV4-2 and TRBJ1-1; TRBD1 agrees at 7 bases. The CDR3 contains 14 residues. J gave up 3 bases and V 5 bases, and 6 bases lay outside the gene matches. Germline CDR1 LGHNA, CDR2 YNFKEQ. The CDR3 here is CASSRRQGDTEAFF. The DNA for the CDR3 is TGTGCCAGCAGCAGGAGACAGGGAGACACTGAAGCTTTCTTT.

The V gene is TRBV19, the J gene TRBJ2-1, with TRBD2 matching over 7 bases. V shed 5 bases, J shed 5 bases, and the junction held 12 bases outside the gene matches. The CDR3 length is 16 residues. Per germline, CDR1 LNHDA and CDR2 SQIVND (reference sequence). The CDR3 DNA sequence: TGTGCCAGTAGTGAAAGCGGGGCCCCGGCCCACAATGAGCAGTTCTTC. It yields the protein CASSESGAPAHNEQFF.